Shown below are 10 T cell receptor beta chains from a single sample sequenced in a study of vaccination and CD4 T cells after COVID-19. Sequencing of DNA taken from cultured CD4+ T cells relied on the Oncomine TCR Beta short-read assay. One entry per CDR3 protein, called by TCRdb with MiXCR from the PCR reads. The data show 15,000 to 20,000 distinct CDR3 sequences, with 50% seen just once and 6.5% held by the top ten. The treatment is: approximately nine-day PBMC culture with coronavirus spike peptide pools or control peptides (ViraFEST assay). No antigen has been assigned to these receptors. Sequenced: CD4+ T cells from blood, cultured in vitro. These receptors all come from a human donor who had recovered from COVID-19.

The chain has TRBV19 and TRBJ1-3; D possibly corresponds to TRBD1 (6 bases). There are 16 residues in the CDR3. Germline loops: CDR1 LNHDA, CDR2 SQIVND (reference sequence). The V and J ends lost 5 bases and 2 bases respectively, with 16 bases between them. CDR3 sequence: CASSPHRQEAGNTIYF. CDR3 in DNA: TGTGCCAGTAGTCCCCACCGACAGGAAGCTGGAAACACCATATATTTT. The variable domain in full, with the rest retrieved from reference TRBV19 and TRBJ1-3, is DGGITQSPKYLFRKEGQNVTLSCEQNLNHDAMYWYRQDPGQGLRLIYYSQIVNDFQKGDIAEGYSVSREKKESFPLTVTSAQKNPTAFYLCASSPHRQEAGNTIYFGEGSWLTVV.

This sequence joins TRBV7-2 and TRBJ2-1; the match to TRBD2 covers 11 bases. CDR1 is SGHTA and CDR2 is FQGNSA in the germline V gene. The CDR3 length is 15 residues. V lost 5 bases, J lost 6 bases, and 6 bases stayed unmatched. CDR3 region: CASSPGLAALNEQFF. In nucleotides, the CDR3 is TGTGCCAGCAGCCCGGGACTAGCGGCCCTCAATGAGCAGTTCTTC.

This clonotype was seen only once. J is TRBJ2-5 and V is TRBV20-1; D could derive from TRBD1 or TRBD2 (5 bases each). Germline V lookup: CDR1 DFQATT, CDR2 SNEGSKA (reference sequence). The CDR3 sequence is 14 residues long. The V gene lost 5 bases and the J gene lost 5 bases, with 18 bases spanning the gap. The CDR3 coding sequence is TGCAGTGCTCCCGGGGCCCGGGTCGGGGAGACCCAGTACTTC. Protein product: CSAPGARVGETQYF.

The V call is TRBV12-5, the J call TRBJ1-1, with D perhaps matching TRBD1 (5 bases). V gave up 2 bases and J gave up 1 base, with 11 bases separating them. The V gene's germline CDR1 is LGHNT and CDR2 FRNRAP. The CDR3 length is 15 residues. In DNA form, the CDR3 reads TGTGCTAGTGGTTTGTACTCGAGGGGGAACACTGAAGCTTTCTTT. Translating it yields CASGLYSRGNTEAFF.

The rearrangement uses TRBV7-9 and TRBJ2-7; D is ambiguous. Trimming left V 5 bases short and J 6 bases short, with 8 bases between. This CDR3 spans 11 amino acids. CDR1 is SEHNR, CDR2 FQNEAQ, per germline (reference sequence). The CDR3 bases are TGTGCCAGCAGCCCTCTACGCGAGCAGTACTTC. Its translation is CASSPLREQYF.

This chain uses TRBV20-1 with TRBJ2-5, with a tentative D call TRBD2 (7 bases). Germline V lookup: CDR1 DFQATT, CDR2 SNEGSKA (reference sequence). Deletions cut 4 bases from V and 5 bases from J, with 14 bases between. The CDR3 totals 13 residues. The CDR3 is CSAIGGGPETQYF. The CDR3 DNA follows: TGCAGTGCTATAGGGGGAGGGCCGGAGACCCAGTACTTC.

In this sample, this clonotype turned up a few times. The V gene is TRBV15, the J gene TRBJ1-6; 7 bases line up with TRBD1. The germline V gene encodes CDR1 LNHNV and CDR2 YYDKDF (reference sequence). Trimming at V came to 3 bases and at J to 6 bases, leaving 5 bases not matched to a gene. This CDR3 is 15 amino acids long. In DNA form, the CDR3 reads TGTGCCACCAGCAGTGGAAGGGACAGTAATTCACCCCTCCACTTT. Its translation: CATSSGRDSNSPLHF.

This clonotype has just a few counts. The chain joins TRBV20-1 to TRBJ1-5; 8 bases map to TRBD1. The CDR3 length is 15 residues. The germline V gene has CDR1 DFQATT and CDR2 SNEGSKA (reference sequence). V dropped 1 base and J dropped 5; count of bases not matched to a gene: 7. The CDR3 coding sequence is TGCAGTGCTAGAGTAGGGACAGGAATATATCAGCCCCAGCATTTT. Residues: CSARVGTGIYQPQHF.

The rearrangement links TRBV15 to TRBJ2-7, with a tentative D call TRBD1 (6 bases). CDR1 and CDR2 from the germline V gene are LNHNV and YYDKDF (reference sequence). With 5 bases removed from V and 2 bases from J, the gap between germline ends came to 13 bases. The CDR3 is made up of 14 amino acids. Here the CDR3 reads CATSADRYTYEQYF. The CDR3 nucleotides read TGTGCCACCAGCGCGGACAGATACACCTACGAGCAGTACTTC.

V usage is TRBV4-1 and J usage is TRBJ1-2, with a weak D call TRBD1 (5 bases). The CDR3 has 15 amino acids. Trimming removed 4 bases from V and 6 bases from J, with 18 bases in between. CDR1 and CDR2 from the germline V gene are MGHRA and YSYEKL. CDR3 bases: TGCGCCAGCAGCCCCAACTACGGGGGGGAGAATGGCTACACCTTC. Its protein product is CASSPNYGGENGYTF.